Each of the 21 T cell receptor beta chains below was sequenced from the same sample in a study of T cell changes during pregnancy in multiple sclerosis. The repertoire was sequenced with immunoSEQ multiplex PCR; TCRdb's copy has only in-frame clones and lacks some. The sample gives about 89,000 clones, around 94% of which show up once; approximately 1.6% is in the top ten. The starting material was peripheral blood, obtained after pregnancy. These receptors were taken from a female donor in good health, enrolled as a control in a pregnancy study.

The chain has TRBV28 and TRBJ1-4, with 7 bases lining up with TRBD1. This CDR3 contains 14 residues. Unmatched junction bases numbered 7, after V lost 4 bases and J lost 8 bases. Germline V gives CDR1 MDHEN, CDR2 SYDVKM. The CDR3 region has the DNA TGTGCCAGCAGTTCCAGGGGGGCATTAGAAAAACTGTTTTTT. This codes for CASSSRGALEKLFF.

The J gene is TRBJ1-1, the V gene TRBV11-2; 8 positions agree with TRBD1. V shed 5 bases, J shed 5 bases, and the junction held 13 bases outside the gene matches. This CDR3 comprises 16 residues. Germline-derived CDR1 and CDR2 are SGHAT and FQNNGV. The CDR3 is CASSQGDRPLSTEAFF. Here the CDR3 DNA reads TGTGCCAGCAGCCAGGGGGACAGGCCCCTGAGTACTGAAGCTTTCTTT.

The chain couples TRBV18 to TRBJ2-7, with D perhaps matching TRBD2 (5 bases). The CDR3 consists of 13 residues. Germline CDR1 KGHSH, CDR2 LQKENI. V was pared by 3 bases and J by 3 bases, with 9 bases between. The CDR3 loop is CASSPERIYEQYF. The DNA of the CDR3 is TGTGCCAGCTCACCGGAGCGGATCTACGAGCAGTACTTC. Filled out from reference TRBV18 and TRBJ2-7, the complete variable domain reads NAGVMQNPRHLVRRRGQEARLRCSPMKGHSHVYWYRQLPEEGLKFMVYLQKENIIDESGMPKERFSAEFPKEGPSILRIQQVVRGDSAAYFCASSPERIYEQYFGPGTRLTVT.

The chain links TRBV29-1 to TRBJ2-1; TRBD1 aligns across 12 bases. From germline, CDR1 is SQVTM and CDR2 ANQGSEA. V trimming: 4 bases; J trimming: 8 bases; junction bases outside the gene matches: 6. The CDR3 sequence is 14 residues long. The CDR3 DNA follows: TGCAGCGTTGCTGGGACAGGGGGCGTAGATGAGCAGTTCTTC. Its protein is CSVAGTGGVDEQFF.

This chain uses TRBV28 with TRBJ1-2, with D perhaps TRBD1 (5 bases). Germline V lookup: CDR1 MDHEN, CDR2 SYDVKM. Deletions cut 6 bases from V and 6 bases from J, with 8 bases between. CDR3 length: 11 residues. In nucleotides, the CDR3 is TGTGCCAGCAGGGGGGGAAATGGCTACACCTTC. Its translation: CASRGGNGYTF.

The J gene is TRBJ2-1, the V gene TRBV2; D is unresolved. The germline gives CDR1 SNHLY, CDR2 FYNNEI. With 7 bases removed from V and 9 bases from J, the gap between germline ends came to 13 bases. The CDR3 spans 12 residues. The CDR3 nucleotides read TGTGCCAGCACCGTAAGCGATAGTGAGCAGTTCTTC. The encoded protein is CASTVSDSEQFF.

This chain links TRBV28 with TRBJ2-7; a weak D match, TRBD1 (6 bases). In germline, CDR1 is MDHEN, CDR2 SYDVKM. This CDR3 spans 12 amino acids. Trimming removed 6 bases from V and 4 bases from J, with 10 bases in between. CDR3: CASRPTGYEQYF. The CDR3 DNA sequence: TGTGCCAGCAGACCTACAGGGTACGAGCAGTACTTC.

The chain links TRBV9 to TRBJ2-5; 7 nucleotides line up with TRBD2. Looked up from germline, CDR1 is SGDLS and CDR2 is YYNGEE. J gave up 1 base and V 2 bases, and 2 bases lay outside the gene matches. This CDR3 is built from 14 residues. The CDR3 spells CASSVLAAQETQYF. CDR3 nucleotide sequence: TGTGCCAGCAGCGTCCTAGCGGCCCAAGAGACCCAGTACTTC.

This clone was seen just once. The chain is built from TRBV28 and TRBJ2-3, with 9 positions matching TRBD1. CDR1 and CDR2 (germline): MDHEN, SYDVKM. The CDR3 spans 16 residues. Losses at the gene ends were 3 bases for V and 2 bases for J; bases not matched to a gene: 6. The CDR3 bases are TGTGCCAGCAGTTTCTCCGGGACAGGGATCACAGATACGCAGTATTTT. Translation gives CASSFSGTGITDTQYF.

This chain joins TRBV27 and TRBJ2-7; TRBD2 matches at 8 bases. Trimming removed 5 bases from V and 3 bases from J; junction bases left unmatched: 9. Germline lookup yields CDR1 MNHEY and CDR2 SMNVEV (reference sequence). The CDR3 is 15 residues long. DNA of the CDR3: TGTGCCAGCAGTAACTCCGGGACTAGTGGCTACGAGCAGTACTTC. Translated: CASSNSGTSGYEQYF.

This chain joins TRBV19 and TRBJ2-7; no clear D. The CDR3 runs to 15 residues. Trimming left V 3 bases short and J 0 bases short, with 12 bases between. Germline V gene data show CDR1 as LNHDA and CDR2 as SQIVND (reference sequence). The CDR3 loop is CASSMVSGFSYEQYF. The DNA of the CDR3 is TGTGCCAGTAGTATGGTATCAGGATTCTCCTACGAGCAGTACTTC. Complete variable domain (other parts from reference TRBV19 and TRBJ2-7): DGGITQSPKYLFRKEGQNVTLSCEQNLNHDAMYWYRQDPGQGLRLIYYSQIVNDFQKGDIAEGYSVSREKKESFPLTVTSAQKNPTAFYLCASSMVSGFSYEQYFGPGTRLTVT.

The CDR3 loop is CASSLRGIDEQYF. In DNA, the CDR3 is TGTGCCAGCAGCTTACGAGGGATCGACGAGCAGTACTTC. The J gene is TRBJ2-7, the V gene TRBV5-4; a weak D match, TRBD2 (5 bases). V was trimmed by 2 bases and J by 5 bases, leaving 11 bases between them. Germline loops: CDR1 SGHNT, CDR2 YYREEE (reference sequence). This CDR3 is built from 13 residues.

CDR3 bases: TGTGCCAGCAGTCAACGCATGATTGGGACACAGGCTGGAAACACCATATATTTT. This encodes CASSQRMIGTQAGNTIYF. The gene calls are TRBV2 and TRBJ1-3; a weak D match, TRBD1 (6 bases). This CDR3 comprises 18 residues. Germline V gene sequence: CDR1 SNHLY, CDR2 FYNNEI. V was clipped by 5 bases and J by 2 bases, with 22 bases between them. The entire variable domain, with the rest obtained from reference TRBV2 and TRBJ1-3, is as follows: EPEVTQTPSHQVTQMGQEVILRCVPISNHLYFYWYRQILGQKVEFLVSFYNNEISEKSEIFDDQFSVERPDGSNFTLKIRSTKLEDSAMYFCASSQRMIGTQAGNTIYFGEGSWLTVV.

The rearrangement uses TRBV9 and TRBJ2-1; 10 nucleotides agree with TRBD2. Germline V lookup: CDR1 SGDLS, CDR2 YYNGEE. Trimming cost V 4 bases and J 1 base; bases outside gene matches: 5. There are 16 residues in the CDR3. The CDR3 sequence is CASSLSGGTSYNEQFF. The DNA for the CDR3 is TGTGCCAGCAGCCTTAGCGGGGGGACGTCCTACAATGAGCAGTTCTTC.

The rearrangement links TRBV2 to TRBJ2-1; the match to TRBD2 covers 7 bases. Germline CDR1 reads SNHLY; CDR2 reads FYNNEI. The length of the CDR3 is 13 residues. Trimming cost V 7 bases and J 4 bases; bases outside gene matches: 4. The CDR3 loop reads CASNSRGYNEQFF. The CDR3 DNA reads TGTGCCAGCAACTCGCGGGGGTACAATGAGCAGTTCTTC.

This clone appeared once. This chain uses TRBV28 with TRBJ1-4, with no clear D. CDR3 length: 14 amino acids. V shed 4 bases and J shed 8 bases, with 14 bases lying between them. In germline, CDR1 is MDHEN, CDR2 SYDVKM. The chain's CDR3 is CASSSNTGGEKLFF. CDR3 nucleotides: TGTGCCAGCAGTTCCAACACTGGCGGCGAAAAACTGTTTTTT.

The rearrangement joins TRBV6-1 to TRBJ1-2; tentatively, D is TRBD1 (5 bases). V was cut by 0 bases and J by 5 bases, with 10 bases left in between. Germline-derived CDR1 and CDR2 are MNHNS and SASEGT. This CDR3 contains 14 residues. CDR3: CASSEAPGLYGYTF. CDR3 nucleotides: TGTGCCAGCAGTGAAGCGCCGGGACTTTATGGCTACACCTTC.

The chain's CDR3 is CAASPGGDEQYF. DNA for the CDR3: TGTGCCGCGTCCCCCGGCGGCGACGAGCAGTACTTC. The chain employs TRBV30 and TRBJ2-7; no reliable D call. V was pared by 8 bases and J by 5 bases, with 16 bases between. This CDR3 has 12 residues. CDR1 and CDR2 (germline): GTSNPN, SVGIG (reference sequence). The variable domain in full, with the rest retrieved from reference TRBV30 and TRBJ2-7, is SQTIHQWPATLVQPVGSPLSLECTVEGTSNPNLYWYRQAAGRGLQLLFYSVGIGQISSEVPQNLSASRPQDRQFILSSKKLLLSDSGFYLCAASPGGDEQYFGPGTRLTVT.

V is TRBV15 and J is TRBJ1-3; TRBD1 agrees at 11 bases. Germline V lookup: CDR1 LNHNV, CDR2 YYDKDF (reference sequence). V shed 5 bases, J shed 3 bases, and the junction held 3 bases outside the gene matches. CDR3 length: 15 residues. The CDR3 coding sequence is TGTGCCACCAGCTTGGGACAGGGGGGTGGAAACACCATATATTTT. Amino acids: CATSLGQGGGNTIYF.

The CDR3 DNA follows: TGTGCCAGCAGCTTGGTTAGTCCGAACACCGGGGAGCTGTTTTTT. Amino acid sequence: CASSLVSPNTGELFF. The chain joins TRBV7-9 to TRBJ2-2; unclear D gene. The CDR3 has 15 amino acids. Germline loops: CDR1 SEHNR, CDR2 FQNEAQ (reference sequence). Trimming took off 3 bases at V and 0 bases at J, with 8 bases between the two ends.

The V gene is TRBV5-5, the J gene TRBJ2-5, with a weak D call TRBD2 (6 bases). Germline V gene sequence: CDR1 SGHKS, CDR2 YYEKEE (reference sequence). V lost 4 bases to trimming and J lost 1 base, with 17 bases between them. CDR3 size: 16 residues. The CDR3 nucleotides read TGTGCCAGCAGCCCCATAGGGAGGAGAATCCAAGAGACCCAGTACTTC. Encoded protein: CASSPIGRRIQETQYF.